This T cell receptor beta chain was sequenced in a study of T cell responses to AZD1222 COVID-19 vaccine. Study-wide findings and caveats: Clonal diversity may have been underestimated in mostly white British donors. The reported proportion of spike-specific TCRs targeting unmutated variant regions was nearly half. The study sampled repertoires only after the peak T cell response.

Assay used: immunoSEQ multiplex PCR; TCRdb lists only in-frame clones, some missing. The repertoire holds 150,000 to 160,000 clones, with 86% as singletons. This clone was counted a few times. What it binds is unknown. CDR1 is SGHTA, CDR2 FQGNSA, per germline. The CDR3 extends over 11 amino acids. Trimming took 5 bases from V and 2 from J, leaving 3 bases between them. This receptor was identified in an adult in good health. The rearrangement joins TRBV7-2 to TRBJ1-1; D unresolved. The sequences come from peripheral blood, collected on day 0 of MenACWY control vaccination. The CDR3 protein is CASSVNTEAFF. Written as DNA, the CDR3 is TGTGCCAGCAGCGTCAACACTGAAGCTTTCTTT.